This section outlines one T cell receptor beta chain sequence together with its context. These data originate in a study of blood T cell repertoires in COVID-19. V was shortened by 2 bases and J by 9 bases, with 8 bases between the two germline ends. CDR3 size: 11 residues. Looked up from germline, CDR1 is DFQATT and CDR2 is SNEGSKA (reference sequence). This table comes from immunoSEQ multiplex PCR, and its TCRdb copy is limited to in-frame clones, with some not included. The sample holds 150,000 to 200,000 clones; around nine tenths are singletons and the top ten take roughly 1.9%. This receptor was taken from a man aged 50 or older who had recovered from COVID-19. Specimen: peripheral blood. The V and J genes are TRBV20-1 and TRBJ1-5; perhaps TRBD1 as D (5 bases). The CDR3 loop reads CSARNGGPQHF. In nucleotides, the CDR3 is TGCAGTGCTAGAAACGGGGGGCCCCAGCATTTT.